These 5 T cell receptor beta chains share one sample of origin, sequenced in a study of blood T cell repertoires in COVID-19. Method: immunoSEQ multiplex PCR; TCRdb's copy keeps in-frame clones and lacks some. The sample contains roughly 200,000 clones, over 65% of which appear only once. Input material: peripheral blood. The source of these receptors is a person aged 70 to 79 with COVID-19, enrolled during active disease.

This clone was found once. This sequence joins TRBV3-1 (or the pseudogene TRBV3-2) and TRBJ2-7; possible D gene TRBD2, 5 bases. V lost 4 bases to trimming and J lost 3 bases, with 7 bases between them. This CDR3 region has 12 residues. The V gene's germline CDR1 is LGHDT and CDR2 YNNKEL (reference sequence). CDR3 coding DNA: TGTGCCAGCAGCCTCGGGGTCTACGAGCAGTACTTC. Its translation is CASSLGVYEQYF.

The rearrangement links TRBV15 to TRBJ1-1; 10 bases are shared with TRBD1. This CDR3 has 17 residues. In germline, CDR1 is LNHNV, CDR2 YYDKDF (reference sequence). The J segment lost 6 bases and the V segment lost 1 base, leaving 11 bases of the junction unmatched. The chain's CDR3 is CATSRGRDRGLGAEAFF. In DNA form, the CDR3 reads TGTGCCACCAGCAGAGGCCGGGACAGGGGATTAGGGGCTGAAGCTTTCTTT. Supplemented by reference TRBV15 and TRBJ1-1, the full variable domain reads DAMVIQNPRYQVTQFGKPVTLSCSQTLNHNVMYWYQQKSSQAPKLLFHYYDKDFNNEADTPDNFQSRRPNTSFCFLDIRSPGLGDTAMYLCATSRGRDRGLGAEAFFGQGTRLTVV.

This chain uses TRBV7-9 with TRBJ2-3; D not certain. Trimming shortened V by 2 bases and J by 6 bases, and 15 bases separated the two germline ends. The CDR3 has 15 amino acids. Germline V gene data show CDR1 as SEHNR and CDR2 as FQNEAQ (reference sequence). The CDR3 reads CASSLQASLSDTQYF. The CDR3 coding sequence is TGTGCCAGCAGCTTACAGGCCAGCCTCTCGGATACGCAGTATTTT.

The chain couples TRBV5-8 to TRBJ2-1; D possibly corresponds to TRBD2 (5 bases). Germline V CDR1 and CDR2: SGHTS, YDEGEE. The CDR3 covers 15 residues. V lost 0 bases and J lost 9, with 16 bases in between. The CDR3 region is CASSLGERVEGEQFF. The DNA of the CDR3 is TGTGCCAGCAGCTTGGGGGAGAGGGTAGAAGGTGAGCAGTTCTTC.

The chain links TRBV27 to TRBJ2-7, with D possibly being TRBD1 (6 bases). The ends were cut back, 0 bases at V and 2 bases at J, with 14 bases in the middle. This CDR3 has 16 residues. The germline V gene encodes CDR1 MNHEY and CDR2 SMNVEV (reference sequence). CDR3 loop: CASSLSQAGVTYEQYF. The CDR3 DNA reads as TGTGCCAGCAGTTTATCGCAGGCAGGGGTAACCTACGAGCAGTACTTC.